Listed below are T cell receptor beta chains from one sample, sequenced in a study of cytomegalovirus exposure and HLA in healthy donors. Assay: immunoSEQ multiplex PCR; the TCRdb copy retains only in-frame clones and omits some. This table has fewer than 150,000 clones, 65% to 80% appearing once. What was sequenced was PBMCs. All receptors derive from a man aged 60-69 years in good health and CMV-seropositive. Both conserved end residues are part of each CDR3. A D gene is named only where the DNA matches it firmly. Clone size is given for some rows only: seen once, a few or many times, or a class if the clone is expanded.

D gene	V gene	clone size	CDR3 length	J gene	CDR3 protein	CDR3 DNA
TRBD1	TRBV11-2	NA	17	TRBJ2-1	CASSSGTGGPSYNEQFF	TGTGCCAGCAGCTCGGGAACAGGGGGCCCCTCCTACAATGAGCAGTTCTTC
NA	TRBV2	NA	12	TRBJ2-7	CASTLPLGEQYF	TGTGCCAGCACCCTCCCCTTGGGCGAGCAGTACTTC
TRBD2	TRBV5-1	NA	18	TRBJ2-3	CASSFGGLAGGRTDTQYF	TGCGCCAGCAGCTTCGGGGGACTAGCGGGAGGACGCACAGATACGCAGTATTTT
NA	TRBV4-1	NA	16	TRBJ1-5	CASSQGSLGSYQPQHF	TGCGCCAGCAGCCAAGGTAGCCTCGGGTCTTATCAGCCCCAGCATTTT
TRBD2	TRBV5-1	once	14	TRBJ2-1	CASSRTSGGGEQFF	TGCGCCAGCAGCCGGACTAGCGGGGGGGGTGAGCAGTTCTTC
TRBD1	TRBV6-1	NA	14	TRBJ1-5	CASNLRTGDQPQHF	TGTGCCAGCAATCTCAGGACAGGAGATCAGCCCCAGCATTTT
NA	TRBV5-1	NA	13	TRBJ1-4	CASSPDSNEKLFF	TGCGCCAGCAGCCCGGACAGTAATGAAAAACTGTTTTTT
NA	TRBV30	few	14	TRBJ1-5	CAWSDLIGNQPQHF	TGTGCCTGGAGTGACCTGATAGGCAATCAGCCCCAGCATTTT
NA	TRBV28	NA	12	TRBJ1-2	CASSLDSYGYTF	TGTGCCAGCAGTTTAGACAGCTATGGCTACACCTTC
NA	TRBV27	once	13	TRBJ1-1	CASGLRSPTEAFF	TGTGCCAGCGGACTACGCAGCCCCACTGAAGCTTTCTTT
NA	TRBV9	few	14	TRBJ1-5	CASSPRGGGQPQHF	TGTGCCAGCAGCCCCCGGGGGGGAGGACAGCCCCAGCATTTT
TRBD1	TRBV15	NA	15	TRBJ1-2	CATSRGDRGFYGYTF	TGTGCCACCAGCAGGGGGGACAGGGGGTTCTACGGCTACACCTTC
NA	TRBV11-2	NA	16	TRBJ1-1	CASSLNVGLTNTEAFF	TGTGCCAGCAGCTTAAATGTGGGCTTGACGAACACTGAAGCTTTCTTT
TRBD1	TRBV7-3	NA	17	TRBJ1-4	CARATPDRVSAAEKLFF	TGTGCCAGAGCCACCCCGGACAGGGTATCCGCGGCTGAAAAACTGTTTTTT
TRBD2	TRBV7-9	NA	16	TRBJ2-3	CSSSRTLAGGADTQYF	TGTTCCAGCAGTCGTACCCTAGCGGGAGGGGCAGATACGCAGTATTTT
NA	TRBV6-1	NA	14	TRBJ2-4	CASSEDIAKNIQYF	TGTGCCAGCAGTGAGGACATAGCCAAAAACATTCAGTACTTC
NA	TRBV30	NA	11	TRBJ1-1	CAWSPKTEAFF	TGTGCCTGGAGTCCTAAGACTGAAGCTTTCTTT
TRBD1	TRBV6-5	NA	14	TRBJ1-3	CASTGQGNRNTIYF	TGTGCCAGCACGGGACAGGGTAATAGAAACACCATATATTTT
TRBD1	TRBV30	NA	15	TRBJ2-3	CAWSATDRGTDTQYF	TGTGCCTGGAGTGCGACTGACAGGGGCACAGATACGCAGTATTTT
TRBD2	TRBV19	NA	15	TRBJ2-7	CASSSRGSGFYEQYF	TGTGCCAGTAGTTCCCGGGGTAGCGGGTTTTACGAGCAGTACTTC
NA	TRBV14	NA	17	TRBJ2-1	CASSQEEGAGLPNEQFF	TGTGCCAGCAGCCAAGAAGAAGGCGCCGGACTCCCCAATGAGCAGTTCTTC
NA	TRBV27	NA	13	TRBJ1-6	CASSTGRDSPLHF	TGTGCCAGCAGTACCGGTCGGGATTCACCCCTCCACTTT
NA	TRBV5-1	NA	13	TRBJ2-7	CASSEVSSYEQYF	TGCGCCAGCAGCGAAGTTAGCTCCTACGAGCAGTACTTC
TRBD2	TRBV6-6	NA	13	TRBJ2-5	CASRRRGGETQYF	TGTGCCAGCAGGCGTCGGGGGGGAGAGACCCAGTACTTC
NA	TRBV5-8	NA	15	TRBJ2-1	CASSLGESSYNEQFF	TGTGCCAGCAGCTTGGGGGAGAGCTCCTACAATGAGCAGTTCTTC
NA	TRBV6-1	NA	14	TRBJ2-1	CASTTLGPYNEQFF	TGTGCCAGCACCACCCTAGGTCCCTACAATGAGCAGTTCTTC
TRBD1	TRBV29-1	once	13	TRBJ2-7	CSVDGQGSHEQYF	TGCAGCGTGGACGGACAGGGGTCCCACGAGCAGTACTTC
NA	TRBV5-1	NA	11	TRBJ2-1	CASMGQNEQFF	TGCGCCAGCATGGGGCAGAATGAGCAGTTCTTC
TRBD1	TRBV11-3	NA	14	TRBJ1-1	CASSLKGAYAEAFF	TGTGCCAGCAGCTTAAAGGGGGCGTATGCTGAAGCTTTCTTT
TRBD1	TRBV5-5	few	15	TRBJ1-2	CASSFWPQGEYGYTF	TGTGCCAGCAGCTTTTGGCCCCAGGGGGAGTATGGCTACACCTTC
TRBD1	TRBV7-9	NA	15	TRBJ2-7	CASSLTGTVPYEQYF	TGTGCCAGCAGCTTGACCGGGACAGTCCCCTACGAGCAGTACTTC
NA	TRBV11-1	NA	14	TRBJ2-7	CASSLRGNHYEQYF	TGTGCCAGCAGCTTAAGGGGGAATCACTACGAGCAGTACTTC
NA	TRBV7-9	few	15	TRBJ2-7	CASSREGGGYYEQYF	TGTGCCAGCAGCCGAGAGGGAGGGGGATACTACGAGCAGTACTTC
TRBD1	TRBV7-3	NA	11	TRBJ1-3	CASSSGGTIYF	TGTGCCAGCAGCTCAGGGGGCACCATATATTTT
NA	TRBV5-1	NA	13	TRBJ2-2	CASSLGSTGELFF	TGCGCCAGCAGCTTGGGTTCAACCGGGGAGCTGTTTTTT
NA	TRBV6-1	NA	15	TRBJ2-6	CASRPDSAGANVLTF	TGTGCCAGCAGACCCGACAGTGCCGGGGCCAACGTCCTGACTTTC
NA	TRBV2	NA	17	TRBJ1-3	CASSGLTDLLSGNTIYF	TGTGCCAGCAGTGGGTTGACAGATCTTCTCTCTGGAAACACCATATATTTT
TRBD2	TRBV9	NA	16	TRBJ2-5	CASSVGAGIVGETQYF	TGTGCCAGCAGCGTAGGAGCGGGAATAGTAGGAGAGACCCAGTACTTC
NA	TRBV7-2	NA	15	TRBJ2-3	CASSSGAFTRDTQYF	TGTGCCAGCAGCTCAGGGGCCTTTACGAGAGATACGCAGTATTTT
TRBD1	TRBV5-4	few	14	TRBJ1-1	CASRADRVNTEAFF	TGTGCCAGCAGGGCCGACAGGGTGAACACTGAAGCTTTCTTT
NA	TRBV30	NA	15	TRBJ2-2	CAYNRDQTNTGELFF	TGTGCCTACAACAGGGATCAGACGAACACCGGGGAGCTGTTTTTT